This T cell receptor beta chain was recovered during a study of Graves' ophthalmopathy and Graves' hyperthyroidism. This clonotype was observed at least ten times. This CDR3 comprises 14 residues. Looked up from germline, CDR1 is SGHRS and CDR2 is YFSETQ. V gave up 0 bases and J gave up 4 bases, with 10 bases separating them. RNA transcripts provided the template for amplifying TCR beta CDR3 regions. HTBI-primed RT-PCR formed the first round, and a multiplex PCR formed the second. A single record per CDR3 protein comes from TCRdb applying MiXCR to the multiplex PCR reads. Of roughly 610,000 distinct CDR3 sequences detected, about a fifth appear once; the ten largest clones hold approximately 6.9%.

The sequencing sample was made of peripheral blood. This clonotype was obtained from a woman younger than 30 with stable Graves' hyperthyroidism. Some clones in this sample may be carry-over from other donors' samples. The rearrangement joins TRBV5-1 to TRBJ1-1; TRBD1 might be the D (5 bases). The CDR3 DNA follows: TGCGCCAGCAGCTTGGACAGGCATCCCACTGAAGCTTTCTTT. It specifies CASSLDRHPTEAFF.